This note documents a single TCR beta chain sequence. As yet, its antigen is unknown. This CDR3 contains 15 residues. Germline V gene lookup returns CDR1 MRHNA and CDR2 SNTAGT. The V end lost 2 bases, the J end lost 2 bases, and 11 bases lay between the germline ends. This specimen comes from a study of CD8 T cells in Susac syndrome. The authors reverse transcribed roughly 0.5 to 1 ug RNA with random hexamers. Across 54 Vbeta and 13 Jbeta, TCR beta CDR3 was amplified with immunoSEQ multiplex PCR. TCRdb analysed the immunoSEQ multiplex PCR reads with MiXCR anew, one entry per CDR3 protein. The sample contains 100,000 to 150,000 distinct CDR3 sequences, more than 90% of which appear only once. General study points: The authors acknowledged that their TCR sequencing and HLA analysis involved a relatively small number of individuals.

Negative isolation yielded CD8+ and CD4+ T cells; FACS enriched TEMRA cells. Sequenced sample: CD4+ T cells from PBMCs. This chain links TRBV6-4 with TRBJ2-3; D call uncertain. This TCR derives from a human donor in good health. For the CDR3, the DNA is TGTGCCAGCAGTGACAGGACGGCTTTCACAGATACGCAGTATTTT. Residues: CASSDRTAFTDTQYF.